This TCR beta chain originates from a study of T cells in Graves' hyperthyroidism and ophthalmopathy. Overall study results and limits: A median approximately 6.8 months before onset, the model predicted ophthalmopathy.

J gave up 4 bases and V 4 bases, and 8 bases lay outside the gene matches. Germline values: CDR1 KGHDR, CDR2 SFDVKD. This CDR3 is built from 15 residues. This clonotype was counted many times. Antigen specificity is unknown. What was amplified from RNA transcripts were TCR beta CDR3 regions. TCR CDR3 underwent first-round RT-PCR with the HTBI primer set. Using its own MiXCR run on the multiplex PCR reads, TCRdb lists one record per CDR3 protein. The profile shows around 300,000 distinct CDR3 sequences, about 25% of them singletons. It was uncontrolled infection, other autoimmune disease, pregnancy or lactation that excluded patients. Diagnostic assessment was based on clinical symptoms, serum thyroxine and TRAb, thyroid ultrasound and orbital computed tomography.

The chain is built from TRBV24-1 and TRBJ2-7, with 8 bases fitting TRBD1. The sample was blood. This receptor was obtained from a man aged 35 to 55 with Graves' hyperthyroidism that later progressed to Graves' ophthalmopathy. Here the CDR3 reads CATSDPGQADYEQYF. The CDR3, as DNA: TGTGCCACCAGTGACCCGGGACAGGCGGATTACGAGCAGTACTTC.